This T cell receptor beta chain comes out of a study of yellow fever vaccine responses in identical twins. For this clonotype: Antigen specificity is unknown.

Trimming removed 4 bases from V and 0 bases from J; junction bases left unmatched: 4. Germline CDR1 is SGHRS and CDR2 is YFSETQ. CDR3 length: 17 residues. TCRdb redid the calling of the RT-PCR reads with MiXCR, one entry per CDR3 protein. The profile shows roughly 6,600 distinct CDR3 sequences, around 84% of them singletons. Study-wide results and limits: Reportedly, twins showed a vaccine T cell response that looked partly convergent and partly personalized.

The V call is TRBV5-1, the J call TRBJ2-1; 13 bases fit TRBD2. This clonotype was sampled from a young woman who received the yellow fever vaccine. The starting material was T cells from blood (PBMCs), unsorted or a sorted subset (not recorded which), obtained before or after yellow fever vaccination (not recorded which). The CDR3 region is CASSIGLAGVSYNEQFF. In DNA, the CDR3 is TGCGCCAGCAGCATTGGACTAGCGGGAGTCTCCTACAATGAGCAGTTCTTC.